What follows are 10 T cell receptor beta chains derived from one specimen sequenced in a study of identifying expanded T cells in peripheral blood. The table came from immunoSEQ multiplex PCR; TCRdb's copy has only in-frame clones and leaves some out. The table lists under 150,000 clones, roughly 90% of them singletons. Material: blood. The receptor set was obtained from a person between 18 and 75 years old in good health.

The V and J genes are TRBV7-6 and TRBJ1-6, with 9 bases matching TRBD1. CDR3 size: 14 residues. CDR1 is SGHVS and CDR2 is FNYEAQ in the germline V gene. V lost 5 bases to trimming and J lost 7 bases; unmatched junction nucleotides: 3. CDR3 bases: TGTGCCAGCAGCCGGGACAGGGCGAATTCACCCCTCCACTTT. Amino acid sequence: CASSRDRANSPLHF.

This clone was counted many times. The V call is TRBV7-2, the J call TRBJ1-5; D may be TRBD1 (5 bases). This CDR3 has 13 amino acids. Germline-derived CDR1 and CDR2 are SGHTA and FQGNSA. The V and J ends lost 8 bases and 5 bases respectively, with 13 bases between them. In DNA, the CDR3 is TGTGCCAGCGCCAAGACGGGGGATCAGCCCCAGCATTTT. Amino acids: CASAKTGDQPQHF. The full variable domain, in which reference TRBV7-2 and TRBJ1-5 provide the parts outside the CDR3, is GAGVSQSPSNKVTEKGKDVELRCDPISGHTALYWYRQSLGQGLEFLIYFQGNSAPDKSGLPSDRFSAERTGGSVSTLTIQRTQQEDSAVYLCASAKTGDQPQHFGDGTRLSIL.

The chain is built from TRBV27 and TRBJ2-2, with D perhaps TRBD1 (5 bases). The germline gives CDR1 MNHEY, CDR2 SMNVEV (reference sequence). Deletions cut 2 bases from V and 0 bases from J, with 10 bases between. This CDR3 contains 16 residues. The CDR3 loop is CASSLRQTANTGELFF. CDR3 sequence (DNA): TGTGCCAGCAGTTTAAGACAGACCGCGAACACCGGGGAGCTGTTTTTT.

The V and J genes are TRBV4-1 and TRBJ2-1; TRBD2 matches at 12 bases. V lost 1 base and J lost 5; bases outside the gene matches: 6. Per the germline V gene, CDR1 is MGHRA and CDR2 is YSYEKL. The CDR3 sequence is 17 residues long. CDR3 residues: CASSQGLAGGSDNEQFF. The CDR3 nucleotides read TGCGCCAGCAGCCAAGGCCTAGCGGGAGGGTCGGACAATGAGCAGTTCTTC.

The chain has TRBV28 and TRBJ2-1; 11 nucleotides align to TRBD1. Germline loops: CDR1 MDHEN, CDR2 SYDVKM. The V segment lost 3 bases and the J segment 4 bases; nucleotides outside the gene matches: 2. The CDR3 loop spans 15 amino acids. The CDR3 DNA is TGTGCCAGCAGTTTGGACAGGGGGCGATACAATGAGCAGTTCTTC. It is translated as CASSLDRGRYNEQFF.

V and J are TRBV28 and TRBJ2-5; TRBD2 matches at 7 bases. With 4 bases clipped from V and 7 bases from J, the junction kept 21 bases outside the gene matches. The CDR3 spans 18 residues. Looked up from germline, CDR1 is MDHEN and CDR2 is SYDVKM. CDR3 protein: CASSSTGLSNKGSGTQYF. The CDR3, as DNA: TGTGCCAGCAGTTCAACGGGACTATCAAACAAGGGATCTGGGACCCAGTACTTC.

The chain has TRBV5-4 and TRBJ2-1, with TRBD1 matching 9 bases. Trimming cost V 4 bases and J 10 bases; bases outside gene matches: 6. The CDR3 has 13 amino acids. Germline lookup yields CDR1 SGHNT and CDR2 YYREEE (reference sequence). CDR3 loop: CASSTQGAQEQFF. For the CDR3, the DNA is TGTGCCAGCAGCACACAGGGGGCACAGGAGCAGTTCTTC.

The chain joins TRBV5-6 to TRBJ2-3, with D perhaps assigned TRBD1 or TRBD2 (6 bases each). Trimming took 6 bases from V and 2 from J, leaving 16 bases between them. CDR3 size: 15 residues. The germline CDR1 and CDR2 sequences are SGHDT and YYEEEE. This chain's CDR3 is CASTLQGLNTDTQYF. In DNA form, the CDR3 reads TGTGCCAGCACCTTACAGGGACTCAACACAGATACGCAGTATTTT.

This clone was observed once. The rearrangement uses TRBV7-3 and TRBJ1-5; perhaps TRBD1 as D (5 bases). Germline V gene sequence: CDR1 SGHTA, CDR2 FQGTGA. The CDR3 length is 16 residues. Trimming took 5 bases from V and 0 from J, leaving 14 bases between them. As DNA, the CDR3 is TGTGCCAGCAGCCCCCCGGGACTTCTTAGCAATCAGCCCCAGCATTTT. As protein: CASSPPGLLSNQPQHF.

V usage is TRBV5-1 and J usage is TRBJ2-2, with no clear D. V dropped 0 bases and J dropped 4 bases, with 10 bases sitting between them. The CDR3 is 15 residues long. Germline V gene data show CDR1 as SGHRS and CDR2 as YFSETQ. The CDR3 DNA sequence: TGCGCCAGCAGCTTGGGAGAGACGAGCACCGGGGAGCTGTTTTTT. Translation: CASSLGETSTGELFF.